This T cell receptor beta chain is from a study of blood T cell repertoires in COVID-19. Overall study: The origin of the acute and convalescent COVID-19 samples was the United States, Italy and Spain. The analysed material was cDNA or gDNA that came from T cells, B-cell-depleted T cells, or PBMCs.

Per the original data handling: Amplifying reference gene primers gave estimates of nucleated cell counts. Profiling relied on immunoSEQ multiplex PCR, and the TCRdb table lists in-frame clones only, not all of them. That table is the source of V, J and clone size, and D and trimming were worked out from the DNA. The table has roughly 150,000 clones, 70% to 90% seen once. Per germline, CDR1 SGHVS and CDR2 FQNEAQ. The CDR3 totals 13 residues. The ends were cut back, 4 bases at V and 8 bases at J, with 14 bases in the middle. Sequenced: PBMCs or T cells enriched from blood (not recorded which). The chain employs TRBV7-8 and TRBJ1-2; no definite D call. This TCR derives from a man in his forties who had recovered from COVID-19. The CDR3 bases are TGTGCCAGCAGCTACCGGAGGGTCGGGGGCTACACCTTC. Encoded protein: CASSYRRVGGYTF.